These 24 T cell receptor beta chains were sequenced from one sample in a study of Ad26.COV2.S vaccination and SARS-CoV-2 variants. Clones were sequenced by immunoSEQ multiplex PCR, and TCRdb holds only the in-frame ones, with some missing. The table lists about 140,000 clones, about nine tenths of them singletons. The sequencing here drew on peripheral blood, taken after recovery from COVID-19. The receptors stem from a human donor who had recovered from COVID-19.

This chain connects TRBV6-5 to TRBJ2-2; unclear D gene. V dropped 0 bases and J dropped 2 bases, with 4 bases sitting between them. The V gene's germline CDR1 is MNHEY and CDR2 SVGAGI. The CDR3 is 14 amino acids. CDR3 sequence reads: CASSYSDNTGELFF. The CDR3 coding sequence is TGTGCCAGCAGTTACTCAGACAACACCGGGGAGCTGTTTTTT.

The gene calls are TRBV7-2 and TRBJ2-7, with 9 bases that match TRBD1. J lost 2 bases, V lost 4 bases, and 3 bases had no gene match. The CDR3 runs to 14 residues. Germline V gene data show CDR1 as SGHTA and CDR2 as FQGNSA. The CDR3 sequence: CASSSGTGPYEQYF. As DNA, the CDR3 is TGTGCCAGCAGCTCCGGGACAGGGCCCTACGAGCAGTACTTC.

The chain recombines TRBV19 with TRBJ1-1; D possibly corresponds to TRBD1 (6 bases). Germline V gives CDR1 LNHDA, CDR2 SQIVND (reference sequence). The CDR3 has 14 residues. Trimming left V 7 bases short and J 4 bases short, with 16 bases between. The CDR3 reads CASTPQGGGTEAFF. In DNA, the CDR3 is TGTGCCAGTACCCCACAGGGAGGAGGCACTGAAGCTTTCTTT.

This chain joins TRBV2 and TRBJ2-3; D could derive from TRBD1 or TRBD2 (7 bases each). This CDR3 has 16 amino acids. Trimming pared 1 base from V and 8 bases from J, leaving 19 bases between. CDR1 and CDR2 from the germline V gene are SNHLY and FYNNEI. CDR3 sequence reads: CASSEGAGGELGTQYF. Written as DNA, the CDR3 is TGTGCCAGCAGTGAAGGCGCAGGGGGGGAGTTAGGTACGCAGTATTTT.

This chain joins TRBV14 and TRBJ2-4; possible D gene TRBD2, 5 bases. V dropped 5 bases and J dropped 6 bases, with 14 bases sitting between them. CDR1 is SGHDN, CDR2 FVKESK, per germline. The CDR3 extends over 14 amino acids. The DNA for the CDR3 is TGTGCCAGCAGCTCGGTCGGGGTTTTAAACATTCAGTACTTC. It yields the protein CASSSVGVLNIQYF.

The table lists this clone with a few counts. The J gene is TRBJ2-3, the V gene TRBV5-6; D gene uncertain. The CDR3 consists of 11 residues. Trimming removed 5 bases from V and 4 bases from J, with 5 bases in between. CDR1 SGHDT and CDR2 YYEEEE come from the germline V gene. This chain's CDR3 is CASRKSDTQYF. CDR3 DNA: TGTGCCAGCAGGAAGTCAGATACGCAGTATTTT.

This chain joins TRBV7-9 and TRBJ2-3; no clear D gene. The CDR3 has 11 amino acids. V was shortened by 1 base and J by 7 bases, with 3 bases between the two germline ends. Germline V gene sequence: CDR1 SEHNR, CDR2 FQNEAQ (reference sequence). The CDR3 protein is CASSLGYTQYF. The CDR3 bases are TGTGCCAGCAGCTTAGGTTATACGCAGTATTTT.

The rearrangement joins TRBV9 to TRBJ2-5; a weak D match, TRBD2 (6 bases). The germline gives CDR1 SGDLS, CDR2 YYNGEE. This CDR3 comprises 16 residues. V gave up 0 bases and J gave up 1 base, with 13 bases separating them. CDR3 amino acids: CASSVGGGDRQETQYF. The DNA of the CDR3 is TGTGCCAGCAGCGTAGGGGGCGGGGACCGCCAAGAGACCCAGTACTTC.

This clone was recorded once. The V gene is TRBV5-6, the J gene TRBJ2-5; D ambiguous. From germline, CDR1 is SGHDT and CDR2 YYEEEE. This CDR3 has 11 residues. With 1 base removed from V and 5 bases from J, the gap between germline ends came to 3 bases. The CDR3 nucleotides read TGTGCCAGCAGCTTGCTCGAGACCCAGTACTTC. Protein: CASSLLETQYF.

This chain connects TRBV19 to TRBJ2-6; no reliable D call. CDR1 LNHDA and CDR2 SQIVND come from the germline V gene (reference sequence). There are 15 residues in the CDR3. V was shortened by 6 bases and J by 0 bases, with 9 bases between the two germline ends. The CDR3 DNA reads as TGTGCCAGTAGCCTGTTTGACTCTGGGGCCAACGTCCTGACTTTC. Its translation: CASSLFDSGANVLTF.

The chain links TRBV30 to TRBJ1-4; the D gene is possibly TRBD1 (6 bases). CDR3 length equals 15 residues. The germline V gene has CDR1 GTSNPN and CDR2 SVGIG (reference sequence). Between the trimmed V and J ends, which lost 1 base and 5 bases, there was a span of 14 bases. Here the CDR3 DNA reads TGTGCCTGGAGTGGATACAGGGTTGGGAATGAAAAACTGTTTTTT. Translation: CAWSGYRVGNEKLFF.

The chain recombines TRBV18 with TRBJ1-2, with D possibly matching TRBD1 (5 bases). The CDR3 totals 14 residues. Looked up from germline, CDR1 is KGHSH and CDR2 is LQKENI. V lost 4 bases, J lost 0 bases, and 9 bases lay in between. DNA for the CDR3: TGTGCCAGCTCACAGGGACGGACTAACTATGGCTACACCTTC. Protein product: CASSQGRTNYGYTF.

This chain joins TRBV13 and TRBJ2-3; D is perhaps TRBD1 or TRBD2 (5 bases each). Germline loops: CDR1 PRHDT, CDR2 FYEKMQ (reference sequence). CDR3 length: 16 amino acids. Trimming left V 0 bases short and J 0 bases short, with 10 bases between. The CDR3 bases are TGTGCCAGCAGCTTAGGTGGGGGACCTAGCACAGATACGCAGTATTTT. As protein: CASSLGGGPSTDTQYF.

The chain carries TRBV28 and TRBJ2-7; 8 bases map to TRBD1. The CDR3 sequence is 14 residues long. With 5 bases clipped from V and 2 bases from J, the junction kept 5 bases outside the gene matches. Germline values: CDR1 MDHEN, CDR2 SYDVKM. The CDR3 protein is CASSLGTGAYEQYF. The CDR3 bases are TGTGCCAGCAGTCTTGGGACAGGAGCCTACGAGCAGTACTTC.

This clone was seen a few times. The chain has TRBV6-5 and TRBJ1-6; a weak D match, TRBD1 (6 bases). Germline V gene data show CDR1 as MNHEY and CDR2 as SVGAGI. Between the trimmed V and J ends, which lost 7 bases and 1 base, there was a span of 11 bases. CDR3 size: 15 residues. CDR3 residues: CASTQDRSYNSPLHF. Here the CDR3 DNA reads TGTGCCAGCACTCAGGACAGATCCTATAATTCACCCCTCCACTTT.

The chain joins TRBV9 to TRBJ2-5; tentatively, D is TRBD1 or TRBD2 (5 bases each). The CDR3 is 15 amino acids. Looked up from germline, CDR1 is SGDLS and CDR2 is YYNGEE. Trimming pared 0 bases from V and 1 base from J, leaving 10 bases between. In DNA form, the CDR3 reads TGTGCCAGCAGCGTAGCCGGGGACGCCCAAGAGACCCAGTACTTC. It specifies CASSVAGDAQETQYF.

The chain employs TRBV19 and TRBJ2-1; weak D call: TRBD2 (5 bases). Germline CDR1 LNHDA, CDR2 SQIVND (reference sequence). CDR3 size: 14 residues. Trimming cost V 3 bases and J 4 bases, with 10 bases left between them. Written as DNA, the CDR3 is TGTGCCAGTAGTATGGGCCGGACTTACAATGAGCAGTTCTTC. Residues: CASSMGRTYNEQFF.

The chain has TRBV18 and TRBJ1-2; TRBD1 matches 8 bases. Germline CDR1 KGHSH, CDR2 LQKENI. J was trimmed by 6 bases and V by 4 bases; bases with no gene match: 7. The CDR3 runs to 14 residues. The CDR3 nucleotides are TGTGCCAGCTCACAACAGGGGGGAGAACATGGCTACACCTTC. This encodes CASSQQGGEHGYTF.

This chain joins TRBV27 and TRBJ2-2, with TRBD1 identical over 7 bases. V was clipped by 4 bases and J by 4 bases; unmatched bases: 3. This CDR3 is 14 amino acids long. Germline loops: CDR1 MNHEY, CDR2 SMNVEV (reference sequence). CDR3 DNA: TGTGCCAGCAGTTGGGGACAGATCACCGGGGAGCTGTTTTTT. Its translation: CASSWGQITGELFF.

The chain joins TRBV6-5 to TRBJ1-1; a possible D gene is TRBD1 (6 bases). V was shortened by 6 bases and J by 5 bases, with 16 bases between the two germline ends. Looked up from germline, CDR1 is MNHEY and CDR2 is SVGAGI. The CDR3 totals 14 residues. The CDR3 here is CASSSVNRETEAFF. CDR3 DNA: TGTGCCAGCAGCTCCGTCAACAGGGAAACTGAAGCTTTCTTT.

The CDR3 bases are TGCGCCAGCAGCCAAACAGGGGGTCCGGAAAAACTGTTTTTT. It specifies CASSQTGGPEKLFF. The V call is TRBV4-1, the J call TRBJ1-4, with 8 bases fitting TRBD1. CDR3 length equals 14 residues. Germline V gene data show CDR1 as MGHRA and CDR2 as YSYEKL. V trimming: 2 bases; J trimming: 8 bases; junction bases outside the gene matches: 4.

This clone occurred a few times. The CDR3 sequence: CASSWGQSEKLFF. The CDR3 nucleotides are TGTGCCAGCAGCTGGGGACAGAGTGAAAAACTGTTTTTT. This chain links TRBV7-2 with TRBJ1-4; 7 bases are shared with TRBD1. CDR3 size: 13 residues. Trimming removed 4 bases from V and 7 bases from J; junction bases left unmatched: 3. Germline V gene lookup returns CDR1 SGHTA and CDR2 FQGNSA.

This chain links TRBV4-1 with TRBJ2-7; 14 positions match TRBD2. The CDR3 totals 17 residues. Germline CDR1 MGHRA, CDR2 YSYEKL. The ends lost 3 bases at V and 2 bases at J; junction bases unmatched: 6. The DNA of the CDR3 is TGCGCCAGCAGCCACGGACTAGCGGGGGGCTCCACCTACGAGCAGTACTTC. Protein product: CASSHGLAGGSTYEQYF.

The chain has TRBV2 and TRBJ1-1; no reliable D call. The CDR3 is made up of 14 amino acids. V dropped 8 bases and J dropped 5 bases, with 18 bases sitting between them. Germline-derived CDR1 and CDR2 are SNHLY and FYNNEI. This chain's CDR3 is CASGLWLLSTEAFF. In DNA, the CDR3 is TGTGCCAGCGGATTGTGGCTCCTGAGTACTGAAGCTTTCTTT.